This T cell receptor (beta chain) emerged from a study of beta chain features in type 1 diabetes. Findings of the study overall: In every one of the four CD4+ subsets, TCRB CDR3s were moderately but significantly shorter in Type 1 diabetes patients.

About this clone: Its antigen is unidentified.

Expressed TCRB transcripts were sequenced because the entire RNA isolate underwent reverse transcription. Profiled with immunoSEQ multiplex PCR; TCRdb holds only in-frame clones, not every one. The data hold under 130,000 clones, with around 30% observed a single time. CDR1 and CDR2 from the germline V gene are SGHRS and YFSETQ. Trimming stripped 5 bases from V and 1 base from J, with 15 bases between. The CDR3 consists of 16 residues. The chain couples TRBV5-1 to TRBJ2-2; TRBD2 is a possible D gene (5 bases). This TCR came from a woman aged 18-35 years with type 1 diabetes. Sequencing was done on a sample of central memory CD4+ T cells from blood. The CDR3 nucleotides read TGCGCCAGCAGGGCAGGTGGACTCCAGAACACCGGGGAGCTGTTTTTT. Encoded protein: CASRAGGLQNTGELFF.